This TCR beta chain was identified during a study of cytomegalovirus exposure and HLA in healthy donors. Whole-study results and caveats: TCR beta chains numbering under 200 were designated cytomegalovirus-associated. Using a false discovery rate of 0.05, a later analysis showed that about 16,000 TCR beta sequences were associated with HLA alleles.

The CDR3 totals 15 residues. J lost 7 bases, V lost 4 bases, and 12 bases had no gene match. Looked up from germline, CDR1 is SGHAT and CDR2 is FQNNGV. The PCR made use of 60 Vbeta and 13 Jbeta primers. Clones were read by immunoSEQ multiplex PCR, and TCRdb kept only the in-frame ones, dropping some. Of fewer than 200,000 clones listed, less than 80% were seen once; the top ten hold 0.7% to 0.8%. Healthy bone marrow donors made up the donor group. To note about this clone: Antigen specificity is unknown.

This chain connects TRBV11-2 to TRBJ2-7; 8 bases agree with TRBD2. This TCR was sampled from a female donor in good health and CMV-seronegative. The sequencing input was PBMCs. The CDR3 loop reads CASSYGPAGVREQYF. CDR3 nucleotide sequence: TGTGCCAGCAGCTACGGGCCAGCGGGGGTTAGGGAGCAGTACTTC. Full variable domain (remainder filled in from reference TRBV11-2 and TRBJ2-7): EAGVAQSPRYKIIEKRQSVAFWCNPISGHATLYWYQQILGQGPKLLIQFQNNGVVDDSQLPKDRFSAERLKGVDSTLKIQPAKLEDSAVYLCASSYGPAGVREQYFGPGTRLTVT.